This T cell receptor (beta chain) stems from a study of cytomegalovirus exposure and HLA in healthy donors. General study results and limits: HLA allele associations emerged for fewer than 20,000 TCR beta sequences in a later analysis, at 0.05 false discovery rate. For TCR beta chains, V- and J-gene trimming was later linked to a missense DCLRE1C variant. Among the CMV-associated chains, a few were confirmed in vitro as specific for CMV antigens. What a later analysis reportedly showed was that an Asian-associated ancestry cluster had fewer N-insertions than the roughly 700-donor mean.

V gave up 3 bases and J gave up 5 bases; unmatched junction bases: 7. CDR1 is MNHEY and CDR2 is SMNVEV in the germline V gene (reference sequence). This CDR3 region has 15 residues. As to this clone: What it recognizes is unknown.

In the PCR, 60 Vbeta and 13 Jbeta primers were used. Measured with immunoSEQ multiplex PCR; TCRdb has only the in-frame clones, and not every one. The sample has about 170,000 clones, roughly 85% seen once. The rearrangement links TRBV27 to TRBJ1-5; 7 positions agree with TRBD1. This receptor was identified in a man aged 40-50 years in good health and CMV-seropositive. The source material was PBMCs. CDR3 coding DNA: TGTGCCAGCAGTTTGACAGGGAGAGGTCATCAGCCCCAGCATTTT. This codes for CASSLTGRGHQPQHF.